This T cell receptor beta chain was identified during a study of CD8+CD57+ T cells in acquired aplastic anemia. Study-level findings and limits: Levels of CD8+ Simpson's diversity were not significantly distinct in patients versus controls.

CDR1 is DFQATT and CDR2 is SNEGSKA in the germline V gene (reference sequence). Trimming pared 0 bases from V and 3 bases from J, leaving 13 bases between. The CDR3 has 15 amino acids. The use of genomic DNA as template underpinned the TCR beta VDJ and CDR3 profiling. TCRdb re-derived calls from the reads in MiXCR, one entry per CDR3 protein. The sample shows approximately 70,000 distinct CDR3 sequences, around 55% of them seen only once. In this sample, this clonotype turned up a few times. What it binds is unknown. This clonotype was obtained from a human donor in good health, serving as a control. Sequencing used sorted CD4+, CD8+, or CD8+CD57+ T cells (not recorded which) from PBMCs. The chain employs TRBV20-1 and TRBJ2-3, with D possibly matching TRBD1 (6 bases). CDR3: CSARDTGSGTDTQYF. Here the CDR3 DNA reads TGCAGTGCTAGAGACACAGGGTCAGGTACAGATACGCAGTATTTT.